This TCR beta chain stems from a study of blood T cells in healthy people across ages. Study-level findings and limits: TCR beta diversity was tightly associated with the proportion of naive T cells.

Germline V gene sequence: CDR1 DFQATT, CDR2 SNEGSKA (reference sequence). CDR3 length equals 15 residues. The V gene lost 1 base and the J gene lost 6 bases, with 18 bases spanning the gap. Concerning this clonotype itself: Its antigen is still unknown.

A J-beta primer mix and a sample-barcoded 5' primer were used in a second PCR of about 7 to 11 cycles. TCRdb processed the 5' RACE reads anew with MiXCR; each CDR3 protein has one entry. The sample has about 690,000 distinct CDR3 sequences, less than 45% seen once; the top ten hold 30%. The chain uses TRBV20-1 and TRBJ2-5, with D maybe TRBD2 (6 bases). The sequencing input was blood. This sequence was found in an elderly man in good health. The CDR3 nucleotides are TGCAGTGCTAGAGCCCTCACAGAGGGGAGGAAGACCCAGTACTTC. Amino acid sequence: CSARALTEGRKTQYF.